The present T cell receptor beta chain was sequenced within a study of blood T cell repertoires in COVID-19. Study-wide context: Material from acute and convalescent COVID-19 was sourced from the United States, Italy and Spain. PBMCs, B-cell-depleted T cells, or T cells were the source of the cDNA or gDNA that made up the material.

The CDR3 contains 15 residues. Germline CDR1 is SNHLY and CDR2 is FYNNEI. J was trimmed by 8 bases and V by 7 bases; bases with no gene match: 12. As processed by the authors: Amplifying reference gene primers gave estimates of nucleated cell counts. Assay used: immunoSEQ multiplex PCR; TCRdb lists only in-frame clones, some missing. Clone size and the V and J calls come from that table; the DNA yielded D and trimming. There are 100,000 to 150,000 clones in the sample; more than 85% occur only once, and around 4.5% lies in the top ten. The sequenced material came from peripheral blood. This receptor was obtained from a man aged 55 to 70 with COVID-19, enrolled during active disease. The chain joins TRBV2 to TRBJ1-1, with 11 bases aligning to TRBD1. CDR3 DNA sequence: TGTGCCAGCACCAGGACAGGGGGCGCAGGGATCGAAGCTTTCTTT. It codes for CASTRTGGAGIEAFF.